The 32 T cell receptor beta chains reported below all come from one sample, sequenced in a study of cytotoxic CD8 clonotypes in ibrutinib-treated CLL. The assay was immunoSEQ multiplex PCR, and TCRdb's table has in-frame clones only and misses some. In the table there are 200,000 to 250,000 clones, 70% of which are singletons. Here the sequenced sample was PBMCs, taken after 24 months of ibrutinib treatment. These receptors originate from a human donor with chronic lymphocytic leukemia.

This clone was counted once. The V and J genes are TRBV6-5 and TRBJ2-3, with D perhaps matching TRBD2 (5 bases). V was clipped by 6 bases and J by 2 bases, with 12 bases between them. Looked up from germline, CDR1 is MNHEY and CDR2 is SVGAGI. This CDR3 region has 14 residues. CDR3 nucleotide sequence: TGTGCCAGCAGAGAGGGCTCTCACACAGATACGCAGTATTTT. Amino acids: CASREGSHTDTQYF.

In its sample, this clone was seen a few times. This sequence joins TRBV11-2 and TRBJ1-3, with D possibly being TRBD1 (5 bases). The CDR3 totals 15 residues. Germline CDR1 and CDR2: SGHAT and FQNNGV. V dropped 2 bases and J dropped 4 bases, with 12 bases sitting between them. The CDR3 DNA reads as TGTGCCAGCAGCTTACAGACAGCCTGGGGAAACACCATATATTTT. As protein: CASSLQTAWGNTIYF.

This rearrangement joins TRBV28 to TRBJ1-4; D may be TRBD1 (5 bases). V dropped 4 bases and J dropped 8 bases, with 14 bases sitting between them. The germline CDR1 and CDR2 sequences are MDHEN and SYDVKM. This CDR3 is built from 14 residues. CDR3 bases: TGTGCCAGCAGTTCCCCGGGACGACCAGAAAAACTGTTTTTT. As protein: CASSSPGRPEKLFF.

The CDR3 sequence: CASSSTLRASPYEQYF. CDR3 DNA: TGCGCCAGCAGCTCAACCCTCAGGGCGTCTCCGTACGAGCAGTACTTC. The V and J genes are TRBV5-1 and TRBJ2-7; maybe TRBD1 (5 bases). The CDR3 is made up of 16 amino acids. Trimming took off 3 bases at V and 4 bases at J, with 20 bases between the two ends. Looked up from germline, CDR1 is SGHRS and CDR2 is YFSETQ. Combining the CDR3 with reference TRBV5-1 and TRBJ2-7 gives the whole variable domain KAGVTQTPRYLIKTRGQQVTLSCSPISGHRSVSWYQQTPGQGLQFLFEYFSETQRNKGNFPGRFSGRQFSNSRSEMNVSTLELGDSALYLCASSSTLRASPYEQYFGPGTRLTVT.

The chain combines TRBV5-8 with TRBJ1-4; D uncertain. Germline loops: CDR1 SGHTS, CDR2 YDEGEE. The ends were cut back, 0 bases at V and 4 bases at J, with 10 bases in the middle. The CDR3 length is 15 residues. The CDR3: CASSLGGKNNEKLFF. The CDR3 DNA follows: TGTGCCAGCAGCTTGGGTGGAAAGAATAATGAAAAACTGTTTTTT.

The chain uses TRBV5-5 and TRBJ1-2, with TRBD1 matching 9 bases. The CDR3 is 13 amino acids. Germline V gene data show CDR1 as SGHKS and CDR2 as YYEKEE (reference sequence). J lost 6 bases, V lost 0 bases, and 0 bases had no gene match. The CDR3 spells CASSLGDRDGYTF. The CDR3 DNA follows: TGTGCCAGCAGCTTGGGGGACAGGGATGGCTACACCTTC.

This clone has more than one count but fewer than ten. V gene TRBV6-6 combines with J gene TRBJ1-2; a possible D gene is TRBD1 (5 bases). The CDR3 extends over 12 amino acids. The germline gives CDR1 MNHNY, CDR2 SVGAGI (reference sequence). Trimming removed 6 bases from V and 2 bases from J, with 7 bases in between. The CDR3 DNA reads as TGTGCCAGCAGGGACACCAACTATGGCTACACCTTC. Its translation is CASRDTNYGYTF.

The chain uses TRBV27 and TRBJ2-7; possible D gene TRBD2, 6 bases. The CDR3 length is 12 residues. Germline CDR1 and CDR2: MNHEY and SMNVEV (reference sequence). Trimming stripped 7 bases from V and 2 bases from J, with 9 bases between. Written as DNA, the CDR3 is TGTGCCAGCATGGGAGGAGCCTACGAGCAGTACTTC. Protein product: CASMGGAYEQYF.

This chain uses TRBV27 with TRBJ1-5; 8 bases are shared with TRBD1. The CDR3 totals 15 residues. J lost 0 bases, V lost 6 bases, and 4 bases had no gene match. Germline CDR1 reads MNHEY; CDR2 reads SMNVEV (reference sequence). The CDR3 DNA is TGTGCCAGCAGGCCGGACAGGGTTAGCAATCAGCCCCAGCATTTT. Protein: CASRPDRVSNQPQHF.

V gene TRBV19 combines with J gene TRBJ2-7, with a tentative D call TRBD2 (5 bases). There are 14 residues in the CDR3. The V end lost 2 bases, the J end lost 2 bases, and 10 bases lay between the germline ends. Per the germline V gene, CDR1 is LNHDA and CDR2 is SQIVND (reference sequence). This CDR3 is CASSISGSAYEQYF. The CDR3 nucleotides are TGTGCCAGTAGTATAAGCGGCTCCGCCTACGAGCAGTACTTC.

V gene TRBV29-1 combines with J gene TRBJ2-7; 9 nucleotides line up with TRBD1. The CDR3 runs 12 residues. CDR1 is SQVTM and CDR2 is ANQGSEA in the germline V gene. Trimming took 7 bases from V and 3 from J; bases not matched to a gene: 4. CDR3 protein: CSAGTGNYEQYF. The CDR3 nucleotides read TGCAGCGCCGGGACAGGGAACTACGAGCAGTACTTC.

V and J are TRBV6-1 and TRBJ2-2; D unclear. V was shortened by 2 bases and J by 0 bases, with 7 bases between the two germline ends. The CDR3 has 15 residues. The V gene's germline CDR1 is MNHNS and CDR2 SASEGT. The CDR3 nucleotides read TGTGCCAGCAGTGAAACTCGCGCGAACACCGGGGAGCTGTTTTTT. This gives the protein CASSETRANTGELFF.

This chain joins TRBV6-6 and TRBJ2-7; tentative D call: TRBD1 (6 bases). Germline CDR1 reads MNHNY; CDR2 reads SVGAGI (reference sequence). V was trimmed by 8 bases and J by 1 base, leaving 9 bases between them. The CDR3 contains 12 residues. The DNA for the CDR3 is TGTGCCAGCGAGGACAGTTCCTACGAGCAGTACTTC. Its protein is CASEDSSYEQYF.

The chain links TRBV29-1 to TRBJ1-1, with TRBD1 as a possible D gene (6 bases). Germline lookup yields CDR1 SQVTM and CDR2 ANQGSEA. This CDR3 comprises 12 residues. The V end lost 4 bases, the J end lost 3 bases, and 9 bases lay between the germline ends. The CDR3 loop is CSVARGDTEAFF. CDR3 coding DNA: TGCAGCGTTGCCAGGGGCGACACTGAAGCTTTCTTT.

V is TRBV27 and J is TRBJ2-7, with D tentatively TRBD2 (6 bases). CDR1 and CDR2 (germline): MNHEY, SMNVEV (reference sequence). V was shortened by 5 bases and J by 4 bases, with 15 bases between the two germline ends. The length of the CDR3 is 14 residues. The CDR3 is CASSGTSTRYEQYF. The CDR3, as DNA: TGTGCCAGCAGTGGAACTAGCACCCGGTACGAGCAGTACTTC.

The chain couples TRBV5-1 to TRBJ2-5; 11 bases map to TRBD1. The CDR3 has 17 amino acids. Germline CDR1 reads SGHRS; CDR2 reads YFSETQ. V was clipped by 0 bases and J by 4 bases; unmatched bases: 8. CDR3 nucleotide sequence: TGCGCCAGCAGCTTGGTGCGCCGGGACAGGGGGGTAGAGACCCAGTACTTC. This codes for CASSLVRRDRGVETQYF. The variable domain in full, completed from reference TRBV5-1 and TRBJ2-5, reads KAGVTQTPRYLIKTRGQQVTLSCSPISGHRSVSWYQQTPGQGLQFLFEYFSETQRNKGNFPGRFSGRQFSNSRSEMNVSTLELGDSALYLCASSLVRRDRGVETQYFGPGTRLLVL.

The chain joins TRBV27 to TRBJ1-4, with a possible D match to TRBD1 (6 bases). V was cut by 2 bases and J by 8 bases, with 9 bases left in between. The CDR3 sequence is 13 residues long. In germline, CDR1 is MNHEY, CDR2 SMNVEV (reference sequence). As DNA, the CDR3 is TGTGCCAGCAGTTTAGCAGGGGCGGAAAAACTGTTTTTT. This translates into CASSLAGAEKLFF.

The chain carries TRBV9 and TRBJ2-1; possibly TRBD1 or TRBD2 for D (5 bases each). The CDR3 is made up of 15 amino acids. Trimming removed 4 bases at V and 4 bases at J, with 15 bases between. CDR1 and CDR2 (germline): SGDLS, YYNGEE. CDR3 sequence reads: CASSPGTFGYNEQFF. In nucleotides, the CDR3 is TGTGCCAGCAGCCCCGGGACCTTTGGTTACAATGAGCAGTTCTTC.

This sequence joins TRBV11-2 and TRBJ1-5; weak D call: TRBD1 (6 bases). The CDR3 has 14 amino acids. V dropped 6 bases and J dropped 3 bases, with 12 bases sitting between them. The V gene's germline CDR1 is SGHAT and CDR2 FQNNGV. CDR3 protein: CASSPTGNNQPQHF. The CDR3 region has the DNA TGTGCCAGCAGTCCCACAGGGAACAATCAGCCCCAGCATTTT.

The rearrangement joins TRBV9 to TRBJ2-7, with unresolved D. The CDR3 is 13 residues long. With 4 bases removed from V and 3 bases from J, the gap between germline ends came to 11 bases. Germline CDR1 and CDR2: SGDLS and YYNGEE. This CDR3 is CASSTPPGYEQYF. Written as DNA, the CDR3 is TGTGCCAGCAGCACCCCTCCTGGCTACGAGCAGTACTTC.

This chain links TRBV28 with TRBJ2-1; perhaps D is TRBD1 or TRBD2 (5 bases each). The V gene lost 7 bases and the J gene lost 4 bases, with 14 bases spanning the gap. This CDR3 is built from 14 residues. Germline CDR1 reads MDHEN; CDR2 reads SYDVKM. CDR3 amino acids: CASNSGLAYNEQFF. CDR3 DNA sequence: TGTGCCAGCAACTCGGGGCTAGCTTACAATGAGCAGTTCTTC.

This clone was counted a few times. The chain joins TRBV9 to TRBJ2-7; 8 bases match TRBD2. The length of the CDR3 is 15 residues. V shed 2 bases, J shed 1 base, and the junction held 5 bases outside the gene matches. Germline CDR1 is SGDLS and CDR2 is YYNGEE. The DNA for the CDR3 is TGTGCCAGCAGCGTCGGGGGCGGGAGGTCCTACGAGCAGTACTTC. Translation: CASSVGGGRSYEQYF.

This clone has more than one count but fewer than ten. The CDR3 sequence is CASSYSPTFFYEQYF. The CDR3 bases are TGTGCCAGCAGTTACAGTCCCACCTTTTTCTACGAGCAGTACTTC. The chain is built from TRBV6-5 and TRBJ2-7; D is undetermined. In germline, CDR1 is MNHEY, CDR2 SVGAGI. Trimming shortened V by 2 bases and J by 3 bases, and 14 bases separated the two germline ends. The CDR3 loop spans 15 amino acids.

V gene TRBV9 combines with J gene TRBJ2-7; TRBD2 matches at 8 bases. V shed 2 bases, J shed 3 bases, and the junction held 4 bases outside the gene matches. Germline CDR1 and CDR2: SGDLS and YYNGEE. The CDR3 runs to 14 residues. CDR3 sequence: CASSVSGTSYEQYF. DNA for the CDR3: TGTGCCAGCAGCGTTTCCGGGACTAGCTACGAGCAGTACTTC.

J is TRBJ1-1 and V is TRBV30; weak D call: TRBD1 (6 bases). This CDR3 contains 14 residues. CDR1 and CDR2 from the germline V gene are GTSNPN and SVGIG (reference sequence). V gave up 3 bases and J gave up 5 bases, with 16 bases separating them. CDR3 coding DNA: TGTGCCTGGAGGCTCAGGGGTCAGGGGACTGAAGCTTTCTTT. Translated: CAWRLRGQGTEAFF.

This sequence joins TRBV13 and TRBJ1-6, with a tentative D call TRBD1 (6 bases). V was cut by 5 bases and J by 9 bases, with 17 bases left in between. Germline CDR1 PRHDT, CDR2 FYEKMQ (reference sequence). CDR3 length: 15 residues. The CDR3 DNA sequence: TGTGCCAGCAGCACAGAGACAGGATGGAGTTCACCCCTCCACTTT. This codes for CASSTETGWSSPLHF.

In this sample, this clone turned up a few times. The chain has TRBV27 and TRBJ2-3; 7 bases are a match to TRBD2. The CDR3 spans 14 residues. The trim removed 2 bases at V and 4 bases at J, leaving 3 bases unmatched. CDR1 is MNHEY and CDR2 is SMNVEV in the germline V gene (reference sequence). The CDR3 DNA is TGTGCCAGCAGTTTAAGCGGGACCCCAGATACGCAGTATTTT. It specifies CASSLSGTPDTQYF.

J is TRBJ2-7 and V is TRBV29-1; no reliable D call. This CDR3 contains 11 residues. Germline V gene data show CDR1 as SQVTM and CDR2 as ANQGSEA. Trimming pared 8 bases from V and 6 bases from J, leaving 14 bases between. This CDR3 is CSPHSPVEQYF. CDR3 bases: TGCAGCCCACATTCCCCAGTCGAGCAGTACTTC.

The chain carries TRBV15 and TRBJ1-5; TRBD1 matches at 7 bases. V shed 0 bases and J 0 bases; nucleotides not matched to a gene: 5. CDR3 length: 17 residues. Germline values: CDR1 LNHNV, CDR2 YYDKDF (reference sequence). Written as DNA, the CDR3 is TGTGCCACCAGCAGAGAGTTGCAGGGGGGTAGCAATCAGCCCCAGCATTTT. Translated, it gives CATSRELQGGSNQPQHF.

The rearrangement links TRBV27 to TRBJ2-2; TRBD2 matches 9 bases. The CDR3 sequence is 15 residues long. With V trimmed by 5 bases and J by 4 bases, 5 bases remained unmatched. Germline V CDR1 and CDR2: MNHEY, SMNVEV (reference sequence). The CDR3: CASSQGAGGTGELFF. The CDR3 region has the DNA TGTGCCAGCAGTCAGGGAGCGGGAGGCACCGGGGAGCTGTTTTTT.

The chain recombines TRBV5-1 with TRBJ2-1; TRBD2 matches at 8 bases. The CDR3 spans 15 residues. V was clipped by 4 bases and J by 8 bases; unmatched bases: 11. CDR1 is SGHRS, CDR2 YFSETQ, per germline. As DNA, the CDR3 is TGCGCCAGCAGCCCTGTACCAGCGGGAGTATATGAGCAGTTCTTC. Amino acids: CASSPVPAGVYEQFF.

Of note for this clone: A much larger clonotype is one base distant, so this may be a read error. Other DNA variants within this sample encode the same CDR3. V is TRBV28 and J is TRBJ2-7, with unresolved D. The CDR3 is made up of 11 amino acids. V lost 4 bases and J 2 bases, leaving 3 bases between the germline ends. Germline V lookup: CDR1 MDHEN, CDR2 SYDVKM. The DNA for the CDR3 is TGTGCCAGCAGTTCCGCCTACGAGCAGTACTTC. It specifies CASSSAYEQYF.